This passage covers 31 T cell receptor beta chains from one sample sequenced in a study of beta chain features in type 1 diabetes. Expressed TCRB transcripts were sequenced because the entire RNA isolate underwent reverse transcription. This table comes from immunoSEQ multiplex PCR, and its TCRdb copy is limited to in-frame clones, with some not included. The sample lists some 240,000 clones, under 13% occurring once. The source material was central memory CD4+ T cells from blood. These receptors all stem from a man aged 18 to 30 in good health.

This clone was counted between two and nine times. The rearrangement joins TRBV10-3 to TRBJ2-3, with D unresolved. This CDR3 contains 15 residues. CDR1 and CDR2 (germline): ENHRY, SYGVKD. Trimming took off 0 bases at V and 2 bases at J, with 9 bases between the two ends. Here the CDR3 DNA reads TGTGCCATCAGTGAGTCGAGAGGAAACACAGATACGCAGTATTTT. This encodes CAISESRGNTDTQYF.

The V gene is TRBV7-9, the J gene TRBJ2-7; weak D call: TRBD2 (6 bases). This CDR3 is 14 amino acids long. Germline assignment: CDR1 SEHNR and CDR2 FQNEAQ (reference sequence). Trimming took off 7 bases at V and 6 bases at J, with 19 bases between the two ends. The CDR3 DNA follows: TGTGCCAGCACCCTGCGGGGCTCCCCGGGCGAGCAGTACTTC. Its protein is CASTLRGSPGEQYF.

This clone has ten or more counts. V is TRBV15 and J is TRBJ2-7; possibly TRBD2 for D (5 bases). The CDR3 loop spans 13 amino acids. The germline CDR1 and CDR2 sequences are LNHNV and YYDKDF (reference sequence). V lost 8 bases, J lost 1 base, and 12 bases lay in between. The CDR3 loop is CATGRTPSYEQYF. In nucleotides, the CDR3 is TGTGCCACCGGGAGAACACCATCCTACGAGCAGTACTTC.

The sample holds a few counts of this clone. The rearrangement uses TRBV15 and TRBJ1-4; tentative D call: TRBD1 (5 bases). Trimming shortened V by 1 base and J by 0 bases, and 6 bases separated the two germline ends. CDR1 is LNHNV and CDR2 is YYDKDF in the germline V gene (reference sequence). There are 15 residues in the CDR3. CDR3 region: CATSRGQTTNEKLFF. The CDR3 DNA follows: TGTGCCACCAGCAGAGGACAGACAACTAATGAAAAACTGTTTTTT.

J is TRBJ2-5 and V is TRBV29-1; 8 positions match TRBD1. Germline loops: CDR1 SQVTM, CDR2 ANQGSEA. This CDR3 has 14 residues. With 6 bases clipped from V and 1 base from J, the junction kept 7 bases outside the gene matches. In nucleotides, the CDR3 is TGCAGCGTGTCGACAGGGGTGGCCCAAGAGACCCAGTACTTC. The encoded protein is CSVSTGVAQETQYF.

This clone occurred a few times. The chain employs TRBV28 and TRBJ2-3; possible D gene TRBD2, 5 bases. Trimming took off 1 base at V and 5 bases at J, with 10 bases between the two ends. This CDR3 region has 14 residues. From germline, CDR1 is MDHEN and CDR2 SYDVKM. CDR3 amino acids: CASSLSVGVDTQYF. CDR3 DNA sequence: TGTGCCAGCAGTTTATCGGTCGGGGTAGATACGCAGTATTTT.

The V call is TRBV9, the J call TRBJ2-1; tentative D call: TRBD1 (5 bases). The length of the CDR3 is 15 residues. V was cut by 0 bases and J by 9 bases, with 16 bases left in between. Germline assignment: CDR1 SGDLS and CDR2 YYNGEE. CDR3 region: CASSVDRPGLGEQFF. The DNA for the CDR3 is TGTGCCAGCAGCGTAGACCGGCCAGGGCTAGGTGAGCAGTTCTTC.

The chain employs TRBV28 and TRBJ2-3; 9 positions agree with TRBD1. The trim removed 9 bases at V and 3 bases at J, leaving 10 bases unmatched. Germline assignment: CDR1 MDHEN and CDR2 SYDVKM. There are 15 residues in the CDR3. The CDR3 nucleotides are TGTGCCAGTTGTACAGGGGGCGCAAGGACAGATACGCAGTATTTT. Its translation: CASCTGGARTDTQYF.

V is TRBV7-9 and J is TRBJ2-7, with D perhaps TRBD1 or TRBD2 (5 bases each). CDR1 is SEHNR, CDR2 FQNEAQ, per germline (reference sequence). The CDR3 extends over 15 amino acids. V was clipped by 5 bases and J by 5 bases, with 19 bases between them. The CDR3 coding sequence is TGTGCCAGCAGCACGCAGACCGGGGCTGAGCACGAGCAGTACTTC. Encoded protein: CASSTQTGAEHEQYF.

Only a few counts were recorded for this clone. The chain couples TRBV5-8 to TRBJ1-5; weak D call: TRBD1 (6 bases). V shed 5 bases and J shed 3 bases, with 18 bases lying between them. The germline V gene encodes CDR1 SGHTS and CDR2 YDEGEE. CDR3 length equals 16 residues. The CDR3 region is CASRQKAGAYNQPQHF. CDR3 nucleotide sequence: TGTGCCAGCAGACAAAAGGCGGGGGCCTACAATCAGCCCCAGCATTTT.

This chain joins TRBV7-8 and TRBJ1-5; 9 bases line up with TRBD1. The CDR3 is 15 residues long. Trimming cost V 1 base and J 2 bases; bases outside gene matches: 0. Germline CDR1 SGHVS, CDR2 FQNEAQ. As DNA, the CDR3 is TGTGCCAGCAGCTTAGGGGACAGGGGCAATCAGCCCCAGCATTTT. Residues: CASSLGDRGNQPQHF.

This clone appeared once. The V gene is TRBV2, the J gene TRBJ2-3; the match to TRBD2 covers 7 bases. Germline CDR1 SNHLY, CDR2 FYNNEI. The CDR3 runs 15 residues. V dropped 9 bases and J dropped 1; count of bases not matched to a gene: 10. The CDR3 region has the DNA TGTGCCAGTTTAAGCCCGGGGAGGGGCACAGATACGCAGTATTTT. Translating it yields CASLSPGRGTDTQYF.

In this sample, this clone turned up many times. The CDR3 loop reads CASSQDQGRVVAFF. The CDR3 nucleotides read TGCGCCAGCAGCCAAGATCAAGGCAGGGTGGTAGCTTTCTTT. The chain links TRBV4-3 to TRBJ1-1; possibly TRBD1 for D (5 bases). This CDR3 contains 14 residues. In germline, CDR1 is LGHNA, CDR2 YSLEER. V shed 0 bases and J shed 10 bases, with 15 bases lying between them.

The rearrangement uses TRBV5-6 and TRBJ2-7; 12 nucleotides match TRBD2. Per germline, CDR1 SGHDT and CDR2 YYEEEE. J gave up 2 bases and V 4 bases, and 1 base lay outside the gene matches. The CDR3 totals 14 residues. DNA of the CDR3: TGTGCCAGCAGCAGGACTAGCGGGGCCTACGAGCAGTACTTC. Its translation: CASSRTSGAYEQYF.

The chain uses TRBV7-2 and TRBJ2-1; D is undetermined. This CDR3 has 14 amino acids. Trimming shortened V by 1 base and J by 7 bases, and 11 bases separated the two germline ends. Per the germline V gene, CDR1 is SGHTA and CDR2 is FQGNSA. The CDR3 DNA sequence: TGTGCCAGCAGCTTAGGTTGGGTCTTTAATGAGCAGTTCTTC. As protein: CASSLGWVFNEQFF.

There are a few counts of this clone. The chain employs TRBV2 and TRBJ2-1; 7 nucleotides agree with TRBD2. The CDR3 totals 15 residues. V lost 6 bases and J lost 8; bases outside the gene matches: 13. Germline V gene data show CDR1 as SNHLY and CDR2 as FYNNEI. CDR3 residues: CASSRSAGRGDEQFF. CDR3 in DNA: TGTGCCAGCAGCCGCTCAGCGGGACGGGGCGATGAGCAGTTCTTC.

The J gene is TRBJ2-7, the V gene TRBV9; D is possibly TRBD2 (5 bases). CDR1 SGDLS and CDR2 YYNGEE come from the germline V gene. Between the trimmed V and J ends, which lost 3 bases and 7 bases, there was a span of 17 bases. The CDR3 runs to 14 residues. The CDR3 DNA follows: TGTGCCAGCAGCGGATGGCCCCAACCGGGAGAGCAGTACTTC. Its translation: CASSGWPQPGEQYF.

The rearrangement joins TRBV5-1 to TRBJ2-1, with TRBD2 as a possible D gene (6 bases). Between the trimmed V and J ends, which lost 2 bases and 9 bases, there was a span of 9 bases. The CDR3 is 12 amino acids. Germline V gene data show CDR1 as SGHRS and CDR2 as YFSETQ. CDR3: CASSFWGGEQFF. The CDR3 coding sequence is TGCGCCAGCAGCTTCTGGGGAGGTGAGCAGTTCTTC.

This clone showed up many times. At one end, the junction sequence differs from germline, possibly due to a read error. Within the sample, other DNA sequences also encode this same CDR3. The rearrangement links TRBV18 to TRBJ2-3; the D is unclear. Germline values: CDR1 KGHSH, CDR2 LQKENI. The CDR3 loop spans 14 amino acids. The CDR3 reads CASSPISGTDTQYF. The CDR3 DNA follows: TGTGCCAGCTCACCTATTTCGGGCACCGATACGCAGTATTTT.

This clone has more than one count but fewer than ten. CDR3 coding DNA: TGTGCCAGCAGCTTAGAAGGGACAGGGAGCTCCTACGAGCAGTACTTC. Its translation: CASSLEGTGSSYEQYF. The chain uses TRBV11-2 and TRBJ2-7; 9 bases line up with TRBD1. CDR1 and CDR2 from the germline V gene are SGHAT and FQNNGV. The CDR3 loop spans 16 amino acids. V dropped 0 bases and J dropped 0; count of bases not matched to a gene: 3.

This clone was found a few times. A junction boundary mismatches the germline segment, possibly from a read error. The chain joins TRBV30 to TRBJ2-3; D may be TRBD1 or TRBD2 (6 bases each). This CDR3 spans 16 amino acids. Germline lookup yields CDR1 GTSNPN and CDR2 SVGIG (reference sequence). The CDR3 region has the DNA TGTGCCGGGAGGTTGGACCAGGGGCCTCGCACAGATACGCAGTATTTT. Translated: CAGRLDQGPRTDTQYF.

The CDR3 protein is CASSVRGTGFTDTQYF. As DNA, the CDR3 is TGTGCCAGCAGCGTACGAGGGACAGGCTTCACAGATACGCAGTATTTT. The chain uses TRBV9 and TRBJ2-3; 8 nucleotides align to TRBD1. Trimming cost V 1 base and J 2 bases; bases outside gene matches: 6. Germline CDR1 is SGDLS and CDR2 is YYNGEE. This CDR3 contains 16 residues. The variable domain in full, completed from reference TRBV9 and TRBJ2-3, reads DSGVTQTPKHLITATGQRVTLRCSPRSGDLSVYWYQQSLDQGLQFLIQYYNGEERAKGNILERFSAQQFPDLHSELNLSSLELGDSALYFCASSVRGTGFTDTQYFGPGTRLTVL.

The chain joins TRBV7-8 to TRBJ2-1, with 13 bases matching TRBD2. V lost 4 bases, J lost 9 bases, and 6 bases stayed unmatched. This CDR3 contains 15 residues. Germline CDR1 and CDR2: SGHVS and FQNEAQ. In nucleotides, the CDR3 is TGTGCCAGCAGCTCGACTAGCGGGAGGATGGGTGAGCAGTTCTTC. This gives the protein CASSSTSGRMGEQFF.

The V call is TRBV19, the J call TRBJ2-1; possibly TRBD2 for D (7 bases). Trimming stripped 10 bases from V and 10 bases from J, with 17 bases between. Germline V gene lookup returns CDR1 LNHDA and CDR2 SQIVND (reference sequence). The CDR3 runs to 12 residues. CDR3 coding DNA: TGTGCCATCGGAGGGGGGGCTTGGGAGCAGTTCTTC. This gives the protein CAIGGGAWEQFF.

V is TRBV29-1 and J is TRBJ2-3; no clear D. Germline assignment: CDR1 SQVTM and CDR2 ANQGSEA. V gave up 4 bases and J gave up 1 base, with 0 bases separating them. The CDR3 consists of 10 residues. The CDR3 bases are TGCAGCGTTGGCACAGATACGCAGTATTTT. Amino acids: CSVGTDTQYF.

This clone showed up just a few times. This sequence joins TRBV5-4 and TRBJ2-1; 8 positions agree with TRBD2. The V gene's germline CDR1 is SGHNT and CDR2 YYREEE (reference sequence). V lost 4 bases to trimming and J lost 9 bases; unmatched junction nucleotides: 12. The length of the CDR3 is 15 residues. CDR3 sequence reads: CASSIGAGGPPEQFF. The DNA of the CDR3 is TGTGCCAGCAGCATAGGTGCGGGAGGCCCCCCTGAGCAGTTCTTC.

This clone was detected a few times. The V and J genes are TRBV4-2 and TRBJ1-1; a weak D match, TRBD1 (5 bases). Trimming took off 1 base at V and 3 bases at J, with 12 bases between the two ends. The CDR3 spans 15 residues. In germline, CDR1 is LGHNA, CDR2 YNFKEQ. CDR3 DNA: TGTGCCAGCAGCCAAGTAACGGCGGGGGACACTGAAGCTTTCTTT. Translated: CASSQVTAGDTEAFF.

This chain uses TRBV20-1 with TRBJ2-1; no definite D call. V was shortened by 3 bases and J by 10 bases, with 10 bases between the two germline ends. Germline loops: CDR1 DFQATT, CDR2 SNEGSKA (reference sequence). CDR3 size: 11 residues. CDR3 coding DNA: TGCAGTGCTAGTTCGGGTTGGGAGCAGTTCTTC. Protein: CSASSGWEQFF.

The genes are TRBV2 and TRBJ1-5; TRBD1 matches 7 bases. V was clipped by 8 bases and J by 0 bases; unmatched bases: 1. This CDR3 has 13 residues. CDR1 SNHLY and CDR2 FYNNEI come from the germline V gene. CDR3 protein: CASGQDSNQPQHF. CDR3 nucleotides: TGTGCCAGCGGACAGGATAGCAATCAGCCCCAGCATTTT. Supplemented by reference TRBV2 and TRBJ1-5, the full variable domain reads EPEVTQTPSHQVTQMGQEVILRCVPISNHLYFYWYRQILGQKVEFLVSFYNNEISEKSEIFDDQFSVERPDGSNFTLKIRSTKLEDSAMYFCASGQDSNQPQHFGDGTRLSIL.

The table lists this clone with a few counts. The CDR3 bases are TGTGCCAGCAGCCAAGATTTTAGTAGCGGGAGGGAGGCAGAGACCCAGTACTTC. Its protein product is CASSQDFSSGREAETQYF. The chain is built from TRBV4-2 and TRBJ2-5, with 11 bases lining up with TRBD2. The CDR3 has 18 amino acids. V shed 0 bases, J shed 4 bases, and the junction held 10 bases outside the gene matches. Germline CDR1 is LGHNA and CDR2 is YNFKEQ.

This clone was seen a few times. This rearrangement joins TRBV29-1 to TRBJ2-2; 8 bases are a match to TRBD2. J gave up 6 bases and V 4 bases, and 7 bases lay outside the gene matches. This CDR3 contains 14 residues. CDR1 is SQVTM, CDR2 ANQGSEA, per germline. The CDR3 here is CSVGAAGEPGELFF. The CDR3 coding sequence is TGCAGCGTTGGAGCAGCGGGAGAACCCGGGGAGCTGTTTTTT.